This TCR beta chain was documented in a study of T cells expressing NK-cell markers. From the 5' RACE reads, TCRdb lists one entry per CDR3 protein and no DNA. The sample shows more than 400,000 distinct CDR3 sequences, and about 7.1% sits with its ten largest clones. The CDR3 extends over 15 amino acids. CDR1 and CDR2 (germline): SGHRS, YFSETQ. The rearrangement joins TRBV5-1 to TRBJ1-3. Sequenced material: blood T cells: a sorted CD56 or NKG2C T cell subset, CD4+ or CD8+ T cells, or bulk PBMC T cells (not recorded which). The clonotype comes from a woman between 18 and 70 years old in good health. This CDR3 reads CASSWSGDSGNTIYF.